This TCR beta chain appears in the sequencing data of a study of blood T cell repertoires in COVID-19. The CDR3 has 12 residues. Germline values: CDR1 MDHEN, CDR2 SYDVKM. V lost 5 bases to trimming and J lost 6 bases, with 8 bases between them. In the original processing: Scientists estimated how many nucleated cells there were by amplifying reference gene primers. Sequenced by immunoSEQ multiplex PCR; TCRdb stores in-frame clones only, minus some. V, J and clone size derive from that table, while D and trimming were established from the DNA sequence. Of 470,000 or so clones in the sample, roughly 85% were seen once.

The sample was PBMCs or T cells enriched from blood (not recorded which). The chain joins TRBV28 to TRBJ2-4; no clear D gene. The TCR originated in a woman under 30 with acute COVID-19. CDR3 sequence (DNA): TGTGCCAGCAGTCGTAGTGGAAACATTCAGTACTTC. Protein: CASSRSGNIQYF. Variable domain in full (rest from reference TRBV28 and TRBJ2-4): DVKVTQSSRYLVKRTGEKVFLECVQDMDHENMFWYRQDPGLGLRLIYFSYDVKMKEKGDIPEGYSVSREKKERFSLILESASTNQTSMYLCASSRSGNIQYFGAGTRLSVL.